These 5 T cell receptor beta chains were sequenced from one sample in a study of blood T cell repertoires in COVID-19. Sequencing used immunoSEQ multiplex PCR; TCRdb keeps in-frame clones, though not all of them. In the table there are about 210,000 clones, 75% to 85% of which are singletons. Sequenced: peripheral blood. These receptors were collected from a human donor in a cohort sampled during active COVID-19.

The V gene is TRBV19, the J gene TRBJ1-4, with 7 nucleotides matching TRBD1. This CDR3 has 16 residues. V was pared by 6 bases and J by 5 bases, with 12 bases of the junction left unmatched. Germline loops: CDR1 LNHDA, CDR2 SQIVND (reference sequence). The DNA of the CDR3 is TGTGCCAGTAGCGCCACCCCGGGACAGCTAAATGAAAAACTGTTTTTT. It translates to CASSATPGQLNEKLFF.

J is TRBJ2-1 and V is TRBV19; tentatively, D is TRBD2 (7 bases). From germline, CDR1 is LNHDA and CDR2 SQIVND (reference sequence). Trimming pared 5 bases from V and 4 bases from J, leaving 21 bases between. This CDR3 region has 17 residues. CDR3 bases: TGTGCCAGTAGTGCTAATAGGGGGAGGGCGGGGTACAATGAGCAGTTCTTC. This encodes CASSANRGRAGYNEQFF.

This clone was seen a single time. This chain joins TRBV6-5 and TRBJ1-2, with 8 bases aligning to TRBD1. With 0 bases clipped from V and 6 bases from J, the junction kept 9 bases outside the gene matches. The CDR3 spans 16 residues. Germline V gene lookup returns CDR1 MNHEY and CDR2 SVGAGI. CDR3 loop: CASSYSNLDRADGYTF. The CDR3 DNA reads as TGTGCCAGCAGTTACTCGAACCTGGACAGGGCGGATGGCTACACCTTC.

This clone came up once. CDR3 in DNA: TGTGCCAGCAGTCTAGAGCGGGGGGGCCACAATGAGCAGTTCTTC. Protein product: CASSLERGGHNEQFF. The rearrangement joins TRBV2 to TRBJ2-1; 10 bases line up with TRBD2. V dropped 5 bases and J dropped 5; count of bases not matched to a gene: 6. Germline lookup yields CDR1 SNHLY and CDR2 FYNNEI. This CDR3 has 15 residues. Full variable domain (remainder filled in from reference TRBV2 and TRBJ2-1): EPEVTQTPSHQVTQMGQEVILRCVPISNHLYFYWYRQILGQKVEFLVSFYNNEISEKSEIFDDQFSVERPDGSNFTLKIRSTKLEDSAMYFCASSLERGGHNEQFFGPGTRLTVL.

The chain joins TRBV6-6 to TRBJ1-4; D perhaps matches TRBD1 (6 bases). V lost 10 bases, J lost 0 bases, and 15 bases lay in between. The CDR3 is 15 amino acids. CDR1 is MNHNY, CDR2 SVGAGI, per germline (reference sequence). The CDR3 region is CATRAEGATNEKLFF. CDR3 DNA: TGTGCCACCCGCGCCGAGGGGGCAACTAATGAAAAACTGTTTTTT.